A single TCR beta chain is shown here with its context. These data are taken from a study of blood T cell repertoires in COVID-19. Sequencing used immunoSEQ multiplex PCR; TCRdb keeps in-frame clones, though not all of them. In the table there are roughly 130,000 clones, around 90% of which are singletons. The CDR3 totals 15 residues. CDR1 and CDR2 (germline): KGHSH, LQKENI. The V segment lost 3 bases and the J segment 7 bases; nucleotides outside the gene matches: 6. The sequencing input was peripheral blood. This receptor was taken from a man aged 50-60 years with active COVID-19. V is TRBV18 and J is TRBJ1-5, with 10 bases lining up with TRBD1. For the CDR3, the DNA is TGTGCCAGCTCACCCGGGACAGGGGTGAAGCAGCCCCAGCATTTT. It translates to CASSPGTGVKQPQHF.